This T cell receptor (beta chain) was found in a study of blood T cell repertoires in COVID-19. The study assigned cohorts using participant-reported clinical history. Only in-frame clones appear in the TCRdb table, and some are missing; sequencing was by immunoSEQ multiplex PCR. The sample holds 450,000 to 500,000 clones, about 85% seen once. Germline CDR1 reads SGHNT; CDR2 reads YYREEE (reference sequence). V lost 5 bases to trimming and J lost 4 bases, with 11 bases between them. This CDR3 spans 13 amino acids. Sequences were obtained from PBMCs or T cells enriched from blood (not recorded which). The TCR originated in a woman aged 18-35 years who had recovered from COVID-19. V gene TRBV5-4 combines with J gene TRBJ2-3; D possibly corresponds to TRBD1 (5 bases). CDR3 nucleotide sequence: TGTGCCAGCAGGGGGCCGGAGCCAGATACGCAGTATTTT. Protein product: CASRGPEPDTQYF.